A selection of T cell receptor beta chains follows, all from one sample in a study of somatic mutations in cytotoxic T cells in rheumatoid arthritis. Clones were sequenced by immunoSEQ multiplex PCR, and TCRdb holds only the in-frame ones, with some missing. Of about 15,000 clones listed, almost 85% are singletons. The sequenced sample consisted of CD8+ T cells sorted from blood. These receptors originate from an adult with rheumatoid arthritis. Each CDR3 is given with its conserved first and last residue. The order of the fields is V gene, CDR3 protein.

TRBV5-4	CASSSETGLENTIYF
TRBV23-1	CASSQSRVRNTEAFF
TRBV5-1	CASSLATDTQYF
TRBV5-4	CASSSPWGTNQETQYF
TRBV15	CATGRTNTEAFF
TRBV19	CASSIWGGNEQFF
TRBV6-1	CASSEEEAGANVLTF
TRBV5-6	CASSFFETSSYNSPLHF
TRBV7-6	CASSSVARGSYNEQFF
TRBV6-1	CASSMDRGLSNEQFF
TRBV19	CASSIALGGEQYF
TRBV5-6	CASSLGTGLEKAFF
TRBV30	CAWSGIRGDQPQHF
TRBV11-2	CASRSGLYNEQFF
TRBV28	CASSPRQGYEQYF
TRBV15	CATRTSLVETQYF
TRBV27	CASSRTETGDYNSPLHF
TRBV14	CASSPTLMNTEAFF
TRBV6-1	CAALGDHQPQHF
TRBV19	CASSIGGGWTEAFF
TRBV29-1	CSVASPPGLAGDNSYNEQFF
TRBV11-3	CASSSDTNTEAFF
TRBV6-5	CASGGVQGILYGYTF
TRBV7-8	CASSSIPGRGRGELFF
TRBV10-3	CAISEGVRARDSPLHF
TRBV6-5	CATALQGPYNEQFF
TRBV19	CASSPWDGNQPQHF
TRBV6-4	CAPPTFRNIAKNIQYF
TRBV7-9	CASRPTGSWNYGYTF
TRBV4-1	CASSQVPDISVIGYTF
TRBV28	CASSLIGSDQETQYF
TRBV19	CASSIGQEAGGYTF
TRBV11-3	CASSLWDRGPYEQYF
TRBV15	CATSTSPGAAGAYGYTF
TRBV5-3	CARSLSGTKDEQYF
TRBV18	CASSPKSGQSSYNSPLHF
TRBV11-2	CASSPSGESLGIF
TRBV5-5	CASSLGSSAEQYF
TRBV9	CASSVGRGFQETQYF
TRBV13	CASSWTGRYTF
TRBV9	CASSQTQGLTGELFF
TRBV7-9	CASSQGQGGYEQYF
TRBV4-1	CASSQHATGVPNYGYTF
TRBV10-2	CATLGTSGSDEQFF
TRBV25-1	CASREPGVGLEQYF
TRBV6-6	CASSLGVKDGYTF
TRBV11-3	CASSLRSSYEQYF
TRBV9	CASSPTGTASYEQYF
TRBV2	CASSQLAGGPQEQFF
TRBV2	CASTRDRSGDTQYF
TRBV6-6	CASSRGGDEAFF
TRBV5-3	CASSREIWGSYEQYF
TRBV19	CASSIQGPYEQYF